This T cell receptor beta chain was identified during a study of technical replicates of blood from a few donors. Sequenced by immunoSEQ multiplex PCR; TCRdb stores in-frame clones only, minus some. The table lists approximately 85,000 clones, approximately 90% of them singletons. Germline V gives CDR1 SGHNT, CDR2 YYREEE (reference sequence). V was pared by 4 bases and J by 0 bases, with 11 bases between. The CDR3 has 15 residues. This clonotype originated in a human donor in good health. The material sequenced was T cells isolated from PBMCs. The genes are TRBV5-4 and TRBJ2-1, with TRBD1 as a possible D gene (6 bases). The CDR3 bases are TGTGCCAGCAGCCGGGACACTCACTCCTACAATGAGCAGTTCTTC. Its protein product is CASSRDTHSYNEQFF. The full variable domain, its missing parts supplied by reference TRBV5-4 and TRBJ2-1, is ETGVTQSPTHLIKTRGQQVTLRCSSQSGHNTVSWYQQALGQGPQFIFQYYREEENGRGNFPPRFSGLQFPNYSSELNVNALELDDSALYLCASSRDTHSYNEQFFGPGTRLTVL.